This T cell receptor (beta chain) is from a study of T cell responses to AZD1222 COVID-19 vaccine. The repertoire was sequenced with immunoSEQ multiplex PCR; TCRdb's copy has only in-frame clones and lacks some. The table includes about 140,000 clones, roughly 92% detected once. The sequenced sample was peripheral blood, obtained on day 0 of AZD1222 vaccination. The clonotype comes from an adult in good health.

In DNA form, the CDR3 reads TGTGCCAGTAGTATGACTAGCGGGAGTACTAGCACAGATACGCAGTATTTT. This codes for CASSMTSGSTSTDTQYF. J is TRBJ2-3 and V is TRBV19; 12 nucleotides agree with TRBD2. CDR1 and CDR2 (germline): LNHDA, SQIVND (reference sequence). V dropped 3 bases and J dropped 0; count of bases not matched to a gene: 4. This CDR3 contains 17 residues.